These T cell receptor beta chains were read from a single sample in a study of radiotherapy plus CTLA-4 blockade in lung cancer. The method was immunoSEQ multiplex PCR; TCRdb's version includes in-frame clones alone and lacks a portion of them. Of approximately 48,000 clones detected, roughly 81% appear once; the ten largest clones hold around 4.4%. The sequencing here drew on peripheral blood, taken from a patient treated with radiotherapy plus ipilimumab. The receptors derive from a human donor with non-small cell lung cancer whose response to radiotherapy plus ipilimumab could not be evaluated. Both conserved end residues are part of each CDR3. The D gene is left open where the match is weak. For some rows the clone size is stated as once, few or many, or as a class when expanded; others skip it.

d_gene: .
v_gene: TRBV19
j_gene: TRBJ2-7
abundance: .
CDR3nt: TGTGCCAGTAGTACCCTCCCACTGGGCGTCTACGAGCAGTACTTC
CDR3aa: CASSTLPLGVYEQYF

d_gene: TRBD1
v_gene: TRBV5-4
j_gene: TRBJ1-2
abundance: .
CDR3nt: TGTGCCAGCAGTACTAAACAGGGGTCCTATGGCTACACCTTC
CDR3aa: CASSTKQGSYGYTF

d_gene: TRBD1
v_gene: TRBV30
j_gene: TRBJ1-4
abundance: .
CDR3nt: TGTGCCTGGGGCCGGGGACAGGGTCGGGGAAAACTGTTTTTT
CDR3aa: CAWGRGQGRGKLFF

d_gene: TRBD1
v_gene: TRBV27
j_gene: TRBJ1-5
abundance: .
CDR3nt: TGTGCCAGCCGTTCATTTCAGGACAGGGGGGGTGATCAGCCCCAGCATTTT
CDR3aa: CASRSFQDRGGDQPQHF

d_gene: TRBD2
v_gene: TRBV4-2
j_gene: TRBJ2-7
abundance: .
CDR3nt: TGTGCCAGCAGCCAAGCCTTGGGTTTTAGCGGGTCCTACGTGTTCGAGCAGTACTTC
CDR3aa: CASSQALGFSGSYVFEQYF

d_gene: .
v_gene: TRBV6-5
j_gene: TRBJ2-2
abundance: .
CDR3nt: TGTGCCAGCAGTTACTACCAGACCGGGGAGCTGTTTTTT
CDR3aa: CASSYYQTGELFF

d_gene: TRBD2
v_gene: TRBV29-1
j_gene: TRBJ2-7
abundance: .
CDR3nt: TGCAGCGTCCGACTAGCGGTCCGCGAGCAGTACTTC
CDR3aa: CSVRLAVREQYF

d_gene: TRBD2
v_gene: TRBV27
j_gene: TRBJ2-1
abundance: .
CDR3nt: TGTGCCAGCAGTTTATCGGGGACTAGCTCCTCCTACAATGAGCAGTTCTTC
CDR3aa: CASSLSGTSSSYNEQFF

d_gene: TRBD1
v_gene: TRBV6-6
j_gene: TRBJ2-7
abundance: .
CDR3nt: TGTGCCAGCAGTTACGATAGTGACAGGGCGCCCGAGCAGTACTTC
CDR3aa: CASSYDSDRAPEQYF

d_gene: .
v_gene: TRBV29-1
j_gene: TRBJ2-1
abundance: .
CDR3nt: TGCAGCGTCCGAGGGGCGGGGACCTACAATGAGCAGTTCTTC
CDR3aa: CSVRGAGTYNEQFF

d_gene: .
v_gene: TRBV6-6
j_gene: TRBJ2-7
abundance: .
CDR3nt: TGTGCCAGCACCCCCGTTGATCAGGCGGGGATGTACGAGCAGTACTTC
CDR3aa: CASTPVDQAGMYEQYF

d_gene: .
v_gene: TRBV4-1
j_gene: TRBJ1-1
abundance: .
CDR3nt: TGCGCCAGCAGCGTAGTCCCAGGGGTCACTGAAGCTTTCTTT
CDR3aa: CASSVVPGVTEAFF

d_gene: .
v_gene: TRBV2
j_gene: TRBJ2-6
abundance: .
CDR3nt: TGTGCCAGCAGTGACAGCCGCGGTGGGGCCAACGTCCTGACTTTC
CDR3aa: CASSDSRGGANVLTF

d_gene: .
v_gene: TRBV11-2
j_gene: TRBJ2-2
abundance: .
CDR3nt: TGTGCCAGCAGCTCCATTTCCAGGGGACCCGGGGAGCTGTTTTTT
CDR3aa: CASSSISRGPGELFF

d_gene: .
v_gene: TRBV27
j_gene: TRBJ1-4
abundance: .
CDR3nt: TGTGCCAGCAGTGCCGTTTTCAGTCAGGGAAGTCTCGTAGGAGAAAAACTGTTTTTT
CDR3aa: CASSAVFSQGSLVGEKLFF

d_gene: TRBD1
v_gene: TRBV25-1
j_gene: TRBJ2-7
abundance: .
CDR3nt: TGTGCCAGCAGCCAGGGGGTTCGGGCCTACGAGCAGTACTTC
CDR3aa: CASSQGVRAYEQYF

d_gene: .
v_gene: TRBV13
j_gene: TRBJ2-2
abundance: .
CDR3nt: TGTGCCAGCAGCACGACTAACACCGGGGAGCTGTTTTTT
CDR3aa: CASSTTNTGELFF

d_gene: .
v_gene: TRBV30
j_gene: TRBJ1-3
abundance: .
CDR3nt: TGTGCCTGGAGTGGAGGCTCTGGAAACACCATATATTTT
CDR3aa: CAWSGGSGNTIYF

d_gene: TRBD1
v_gene: TRBV7-2
j_gene: TRBJ1-1
abundance: .
CDR3nt: TGTGCCAGCAGCTTAGTTTCAGGGGGGACTGAAGCTTTCTTT
CDR3aa: CASSLVSGGTEAFF

d_gene: TRBD1
v_gene: TRBV5-4
j_gene: TRBJ2-4
abundance: .
CDR3nt: TGTGCCAGCAGCGTTTCCGGGACAGGGGGAAACATTCAGTACTTC
CDR3aa: CASSVSGTGGNIQYF

d_gene: .
v_gene: TRBV9
j_gene: TRBJ2-5
abundance: .
CDR3nt: TGTGCCAGCAGCGTATCTCAGGGTAGGTCGGGCGAGACCCAGTACTTC
CDR3aa: CASSVSQGRSGETQYF

d_gene: TRBD1
v_gene: TRBV5-8
j_gene: TRBJ2-7
abundance: once
CDR3nt: TGTGCCAGCAGGAGGGACAGGGGAAAGGGCGAGCAGTACTTC
CDR3aa: CASRRDRGKGEQYF

d_gene: TRBD1
v_gene: TRBV5-1
j_gene: TRBJ1-2
abundance: once
CDR3nt: TGCGCCAGCAGCTTGGGACAGGGGGGTTATGGCTACACCTTC
CDR3aa: CASSLGQGGYGYTF

d_gene: TRBD1
v_gene: TRBV29-1
j_gene: TRBJ1-1
abundance: .
CDR3nt: TGCAGCGTTGAAGAATTCGGGACAGGGACTGAAGCTTTCTTT
CDR3aa: CSVEEFGTGTEAFF

d_gene: .
v_gene: TRBV7-9
j_gene: TRBJ1-1
abundance: .
CDR3nt: TGTGCCAGCAGCTTATTTTCAGAAAACACTGAAGCTTTCTTT
CDR3aa: CASSLFSENTEAFF

d_gene: TRBD2
v_gene: TRBV30
j_gene: TRBJ2-1
abundance: .
CDR3nt: TGTGCCTGGAGCGGGAGGGCCAGCTATGAGCAGTTCTTC
CDR3aa: CAWSGRASYEQFF

d_gene: .
v_gene: TRBV19
j_gene: TRBJ1-4
abundance: medium-sized
CDR3nt: TGTGCCAGTAGTATGCAGGGCTATGAAAAACTGTTTTTT
CDR3aa: CASSMQGYEKLFF

d_gene: .
v_gene: TRBV7-9
j_gene: TRBJ2-3
abundance: .
CDR3nt: TGTGCCAGCAGCTTAACGGGAGCGGGAGATACGCAGTATTTT
CDR3aa: CASSLTGAGDTQYF

d_gene: .
v_gene: TRBV5-4
j_gene: TRBJ2-6
abundance: .
CDR3nt: TGTGCCAGCAGCTTTTCAGAGGGAGTCCTGACTTTC
CDR3aa: CASSFSEGVLTF

d_gene: TRBD1
v_gene: TRBV28
j_gene: TRBJ1-2
abundance: .
CDR3nt: TGTGCCAGCAGTCAGGGGGCGCCGCGAGGCTACACCTTC
CDR3aa: CASSQGAPRGYTF

d_gene: TRBD2
v_gene: TRBV9
j_gene: TRBJ2-3
abundance: .
CDR3nt: TGTGCCAGCAGCGTAGCTACCTCTAGCGGGAGAGCAGATACGCAGTATTTT
CDR3aa: CASSVATSSGRADTQYF

d_gene: TRBD1
v_gene: TRBV7-2
j_gene: TRBJ1-2
abundance: once
CDR3nt: TGTGCCAGCAGCTCGCAGACAGGGCCATGGGATGGCTACACCTTC
CDR3aa: CASSSQTGPWDGYTF

d_gene: TRBD2
v_gene: TRBV30
j_gene: TRBJ2-7
abundance: .
CDR3nt: TGTGCCTGGAGCGCTGGACTAGCGTATAAAACCTACGAGCAGTACTTC
CDR3aa: CAWSAGLAYKTYEQYF

d_gene: .
v_gene: TRBV27
j_gene: TRBJ1-1
abundance: .
CDR3nt: TGTGCCAGCAGTTTATCCGTAAACACTGAAGCTTTCTTT
CDR3aa: CASSLSVNTEAFF

d_gene: .
v_gene: TRBV6-5
j_gene: TRBJ2-7
abundance: few
CDR3nt: TGTGCCAGCAGTTATCGGCCGGGTATTTACGAGCAGTACTTC
CDR3aa: CASSYRPGIYEQYF

d_gene: .
v_gene: TRBV7-9
j_gene: TRBJ2-5
abundance: once
CDR3nt: TGTGCCAGCAGCTCATTCACCTCCTCGGGGGAGACCCAGTACTTC
CDR3aa: CASSSFTSSGETQYF

d_gene: TRBD2
v_gene: TRBV4-3
j_gene: TRBJ2-3
abundance: once
CDR3nt: TGCGCCAGCAGCCAAGATTCAGTTGAAGGACTAGCAAGCACAGATACGCAGTATTTT
CDR3aa: CASSQDSVEGLASTDTQYF

d_gene: TRBD1
v_gene: TRBV29-1
j_gene: TRBJ2-7
abundance: .
CDR3nt: TGCAGCGTCGAGTCCCGGGACAGGGGGGGGACTAGTAGTTTGTCCTCCTACGAGCAGTACTTC
CDR3aa: CSVESRDRGGTSSLSSYEQYF

d_gene: .
v_gene: TRBV4-3
j_gene: TRBJ1-1
abundance: .
CDR3nt: TGCGCCAGCAGCCTAAACCGGGTTTCAAACACTGAAGCTTTCTTT
CDR3aa: CASSLNRVSNTEAFF